This is a list of T cell receptor beta chains from one sample in a study of CD8+ T cells in alopecia areata. Here immunoSEQ multiplex PCR was the method, and the copy in TCRdb shows in-frame clones only, minus some. The profile shows about 190,000 clones, roughly 60% of them singletons. Specimen: CD4+ T cells sorted from blood, collected around week 49, from a patient treated with tofacitinib. The receptors were gathered from a human donor with alopecia areata. The CDR3 runs from the conserved cysteine through the conserved F or W. The D gene is left open where the match is weak. Expanded clones get a size class; other rows say once, few or many, or leave the size out.

J,V,D,size,CDR3,DNA
TRBJ2-1,TRBV27,TRBD2,-,CATKTAGEVDEQFF,TGTGCCACCAAGACAGCGGGGGAGGTCGATGAGCAGTTCTTC
TRBJ2-1,TRBV29-1,-,-,CSVAEVNEQFF,TGCAGCGTTGCTGAGGTCAATGAGCAGTTCTTC
TRBJ1-1,TRBV27,TRBD1,-,CASSPADRGWYTEAFF,TGTGCCAGCAGTCCGGCGGACAGGGGTTGGTACACTGAAGCTTTCTTT
TRBJ1-2,TRBV11-2,-,-,CASSSPAQPRSGYTF,TGTGCCAGCAGCTCTCCTGCCCAGCCGCGTAGTGGCTACACCTTC
TRBJ2-3,TRBV14,-,-,CASSQDIGTQYF,TGTGCCAGCAGCCAAGATATAGGTACGCAGTATTTT
TRBJ2-7,TRBV6-5,-,-,CASSPRRRLSYEQYF,TGTGCCAGCAGTCCCCGGCGGCGCCTCTCCTACGAGCAGTACTTC
TRBJ2-1,TRBV7-9,TRBD1,once,CASSFETGLNEQFF,TGTGCCAGCAGCTTCGAGACAGGGCTAAATGAGCAGTTCTTC
TRBJ1-2,TRBV7-2,-,-,CASSLASGDRYGYTF,TGTGCCAGCAGCTTAGCGTCGGGGGATCGATATGGCTACACCTTC
TRBJ2-6,TRBV19,-,few,CASNVYSGANVLTF,TGTGCCAGTAATGTATACTCTGGGGCCAACGTCCTGACTTTC
TRBJ1-1,TRBV10-3,-,once,CAISESRAPTEAFF,TGTGCCATCAGTGAATCGAGGGCCCCCACTGAAGCTTTCTTT
TRBJ2-3,TRBV7-2,-,-,CASSPTRTSTDTQYF,TGTGCCAGCAGCCCTACGAGGACTAGCACAGATACGCAGTATTTT
TRBJ1-4,TRBV7-9,-,few,CASSLRGGIWRATNEKLFF,TGTGCCAGCAGCTTACGCGGGGGCATTTGGAGAGCAACTAATGAAAAACTGTTTTTT
TRBJ1-1,TRBV18,TRBD1,-,CASSPGTGRLNTEAFF,TGTGCCAGCTCACCGGGGACAGGGCGACTCAACACTGAAGCTTTCTTT
TRBJ2-3,TRBV2,TRBD2,-,CASSPRTSGGTDTQYF,TGTGCCAGCAGTCCTCGGACTAGCGGGGGCACAGATACGCAGTATTTT
TRBJ1-6,TRBV10-3,TRBD1,-,CAIRDRVREGYNSPLHF,TGTGCCATCCGGGACAGGGTACGGGAAGGCTATAATTCACCCCTCCACTTT
TRBJ1-1,TRBV29-1,-,-,CSVDGAYEAFF,TGCAGCGTTGACGGAGCGTATGAAGCTTTCTTT
TRBJ2-1,TRBV25-1,TRBD1,once,CASSGLTGELFF,TGTGCCAGCAGTGGATTAACAGGGGAGCTGTTCTTC
TRBJ1-2,TRBV5-6,TRBD1,-,CASRYVQGASYGYTF,TGTGCCAGCAGATATGTCCAGGGGGCGAGCTATGGCTACACCTTC
TRBJ1-2,TRBV29-1,-,-,CSVAYVILTNYGYTF,TGCAGCGTCGCCTATGTCATCCTAACTAACTATGGCTACACCTTC
TRBJ1-6,TRBV7-9,-,few,CASSINSGTQSPLHF,TGTGCCAGCAGCATAAACTCCGGGACGCAATCACCCCTCCACTTT
TRBJ1-2,TRBV7-2,-,-,CASSSPQGRGYTF,TGTGCCAGCAGCTCGCCCCAGGGGAGGGGCTACACCTTC
TRBJ2-2,TRBV25-1,-,many,CASSESYRGRGGELFF,TGTGCCAGCAGTGAATCATACCGGGGGCGTGGCGGGGAGCTGTTTTTT
TRBJ2-5,TRBV30,-,-,CAWSIPLGRETQYF,TGTGCCTGGAGTATCCCCCTCGGCCGGGAGACCCAGTACTTC
TRBJ1-4,TRBV6-6,TRBD1,-,CASRPGTGQEKLFF,TGTGCCAGCAGGCCCGGGACAGGGCAGGAAAAACTGTTTTTT
TRBJ1-2,TRBV7-2,-,-,CASSQQITGIYGYTF,TGTGCCAGCAGCCAACAAATAACAGGGATCTATGGCTACACCTTC
TRBJ2-4,TRBV25-1,TRBD2,-,CASSEPGLGDIQYF,TGTGCCAGCAGTGAACCGGGACTAGGGGACATTCAGTACTTC
TRBJ1-4,TRBV30,-,-,CAWSVIRQTVATNEKLFF,TGTGCCTGGAGTGTTATCCGACAGACAGTTGCAACTAATGAAAAACTGTTTTTT
TRBJ1-2,TRBV30,TRBD1,-,CAWTRDRGFGYTF,TGTGCCTGGACACGGGACAGGGGGTTTGGCTACACCTTC
TRBJ2-2,TRBV12-5,TRBD1,-,CASGFGTGAGGELFF,TGTGCTAGTGGTTTCGGGACAGGGGCCGGCGGGGAGCTGTTTTTT
TRBJ1-2,TRBV30,TRBD1,-,CAWSPLRTGAAGYTF,TGTGCCTGGAGTCCTCTGCGGACAGGGGCGGCTGGCTACACCTTC
TRBJ1-2,TRBV30,-,-,CAWSASSDHYGYTF,TGTGCCTGGAGTGCCTCATCTGACCACTATGGCTACACCTTC
TRBJ2-3,TRBV29-1,TRBD1,-,CSVTTTGVSTDTQYF,TGCAGCGTGACAACGACAGGGGTTAGCACAGATACGCAGTATTTT
TRBJ2-7,TRBV29-1,-,few,CSVVDDRGLYEQYF,TGCAGCGTTGTGGATGACAGAGGACTCTACGAGCAGTACTTC
TRBJ1-6,TRBV30,TRBD1,-,CAWDRVDSPLHF,TGTGCCTGGGACAGGGTGGATTCACCCCTCCACTTT
TRBJ1-5,TRBV5-6,-,-,CASSFRHNQPQHF,TGTGCCAGCAGCTTCCGACACAATCAGCCCCAGCATTTT
TRBJ2-7,TRBV4-3,TRBD1,few,CASSQEGDRVQQYF,TGCGCCAGCAGCCAAGAAGGCGACAGGGTCCAGCAGTACTTC
TRBJ1-5,TRBV29-1,TRBD1,-,CSVSQGISQPQHF,TGCAGCGTTTCACAGGGGATTAGCCAGCCCCAGCATTTT
TRBJ2-7,TRBV2,TRBD1,-,CASSGGDSRWYEQYF,TGTGCCAGCAGTGGAGGGGACAGCCGATGGTACGAGCAGTACTTC
TRBJ2-6,TRBV5-1,-,few,CASSLAASGANVLTF,TGCGCCAGCAGCTTGGCTGCATCTGGGGCCAACGTCCTGACTTTC
TRBJ1-2,TRBV29-1,TRBD1,-,CSVAGTGLFPDYGYTF,TGCAGCGTGGCCGGGACAGGACTGTTTCCTGACTATGGCTACACCTTC
TRBJ2-4,TRBV25-1,-,-,CASSEYQGTKNIQYF,TGTGCCAGCAGTGAATATCAGGGGACCAAAAACATTCAGTACTTC
TRBJ2-1,TRBV7-3,TRBD2,few,CASSPSGGYNNEQFF,TGTGCCAGCAGCCCCAGCGGGGGCTACAACAATGAGCAGTTCTTC
TRBJ2-7,TRBV29-1,TRBD2,-,CSVESAGGNEQYF,TGCAGCGTTGAGAGCGCGGGGGGAAACGAGCAGTACTTC
TRBJ2-1,TRBV4-1,-,once,CASSQGRGVYNEQFF,TGCGCCAGCAGCCAAGGCAGGGGGGTCTACAATGAGCAGTTCTTC
TRBJ1-4,TRBV15,-,-,CATSRDLDEKLFF,TGTGCCACCAGCAGAGATCTGGACGAAAAACTGTTTTTT
TRBJ1-2,TRBV7-2,-,-,CASSLAVLGDGYTF,TGTGCCAGCAGCTTAGCGGTCCTGGGTGATGGCTACACCTTC
TRBJ1-4,TRBV11-2,TRBD1,-,CASSPRQGPNEKLFF,TGTGCCAGCAGCCCGAGACAGGGACCTAATGAAAAACTGTTTTTT
TRBJ2-7,TRBV7-9,-,few,CASSSSPGQPYEQYF,TGTGCCAGCAGCTCCTCCCCGGGACAACCCTACGAGCAGTACTTC
TRBJ2-6,TRBV30,-,few,CACIKSGANVLTF,TGTGCCTGTATAAAATCTGGGGCCAACGTCCTGACTTTC
TRBJ2-3,TRBV29-1,-,-,CSVEDISPTDTQYF,TGCAGCGTTGAAGATATCTCTCCCACAGATACGCAGTATTTT
TRBJ2-1,TRBV7-9,-,-,CASSFRDSSRNEQFF,TGTGCCAGCAGCTTCCGGGATTCCAGCCGCAATGAGCAGTTCTTC